These 25 T cell receptor beta chains came from one sample sequenced in a study of CD8 T cells in ankylosing spondylitis. These receptors have no known antigen. TCRdb re-called the 5' RACE reads with MiXCR, one entry per CDR3 protein. The table records approximately 540,000 distinct CDR3 sequences, approximately 11% of them present only once. Study-level findings and limits: Ankylosing spondylitis blood appeared to carry a characteristic TCR beta motif of roughly 8 highly homologous variants.

Sequenced material: blood, either unsorted or a sorted T cell fraction (not recorded which). The receptors shown here come from a male donor with ankylosing spondylitis.

This clonotype was counted ten times or more. The chain employs TRBV5-1 and TRBJ2-7; D remains unclear. Germline CDR1 SGHRS, CDR2 YFSETQ. The CDR3 extends over 14 amino acids. The germline V and J ends were trimmed by 2 bases and 3 bases, with 12 bases remaining between them. CDR3 coding DNA: TGCGCCAGCAGCTTTGTAACATCAGACTACGAGCAGTACTTC. Protein product: CASSFVTSDYEQYF. Using reference TRBV5-1 and TRBJ2-7 for the parts outside the CDR3, the full variable domain is KAGVTQTPRYLIKTRGQQVTLSCSPISGHRSVSWYQQTPGQGLQFLFEYFSETQRNKGNFPGRFSGRQFSNSRSEMNVSTLELGDSALYLCASSFVTSDYEQYFGPGTRLTVT.

This clonotype has more than one count but fewer than ten. The chain is built from TRBV7-9 and TRBJ2-1, with 9 bases matching TRBD2. The CDR3 consists of 13 residues. The ends lost 11 bases at V and 9 bases at J; junction bases unmatched: 11. CDR1 is SEHNR, CDR2 FQNEAQ, per germline (reference sequence). CDR3 in DNA: TGTGCCGGGGGACTAGCACTTGTCTTTGAGCAGTTCTTC. As protein: CAGGLALVFEQFF.

The table lists this clonotype with many counts. The CDR3 DNA sequence: TGTGCCAGCAGCGGTCAGAATCAGCCCCAGCATTTT. Amino acids: CASSGQNQPQHF. The chain combines TRBV7-8 with TRBJ1-5; D ambiguous. Trimming cost V 5 bases and J 4 bases, with 6 bases left between them. This CDR3 comprises 12 residues. From germline, CDR1 is SGHVS and CDR2 FQNEAQ.

This clonotype showed up just a few times. The rearrangement uses TRBV5-1 and TRBJ2-1; 11 bases agree with TRBD2. The J segment lost 1 base and the V segment lost 5 bases, leaving 8 bases of the junction unmatched. The CDR3 contains 17 residues. Per germline, CDR1 SGHRS and CDR2 YFSETQ. CDR3 DNA: TGCGCCAGCAGTACTAGCGGGAGTTCGGCTTCCTACAATGAGCAGTTCTTC. Residues: CASSTSGSSASYNEQFF.

This clonotype was counted only a few times. V is TRBV24-1 and J is TRBJ2-1; 8 nucleotides align to TRBD1. The CDR3 is 16 residues long. CDR1 and CDR2 from the germline V gene are KGHDR and SFDVKD. Trimming removed 3 bases from V and 1 base from J; junction bases left unmatched: 4. The CDR3: CATSDRTGRSYNEQFF. The CDR3 DNA follows: TGTGCCACCAGTGATCGGACAGGGAGGTCCTACAATGAGCAGTTCTTC.

The sample holds a few counts of this clonotype. The chain recombines TRBV11-2 with TRBJ2-1, with D unclear. Trimming shortened V by 0 bases and J by 6 bases, and 6 bases separated the two germline ends. The CDR3 covers 13 residues. Germline CDR1 SGHAT, CDR2 FQNNGV. The CDR3 sequence is CASSLDHGNEQFF. CDR3 nucleotides: TGTGCCAGCAGCTTAGATCACGGCAATGAGCAGTTCTTC.

This clonotype was seen a handful of times. This chain uses TRBV5-1 with TRBJ2-1; tentatively, D is TRBD2 (6 bases). V gave up 4 bases and J gave up 9 bases, with 17 bases separating them. Germline V lookup: CDR1 SGHRS, CDR2 YFSETQ. This CDR3 has 14 residues. CDR3 DNA sequence: TGCGCCAGCAGCGCGACTGGGGGGAACGGTGAGCAGTTCTTC. Amino acid sequence: CASSATGGNGEQFF.

This clonotype was seen a single time. Sequence at one end of the junction differs from germline and may be a read error. The genes are TRBV5-1 and TRBJ1-2, with TRBD1 matching over 8 bases. The length of the CDR3 is 14 residues. CDR1 and CDR2 (germline): SGHRS, YFSETQ. The chain's CDR3 is CASSRLTGDYGCTF. The CDR3 DNA sequence: TGCGCCAGCAGCAGGTTGACAGGGGACTATGGCTGCACCTTC.

This clonotype was found a few times. The V and J genes are TRBV24-1 and TRBJ2-1; D gene unclear. CDR1 KGHDR and CDR2 SFDVKD come from the germline V gene. This CDR3 contains 13 residues. The V and J ends lost 3 bases and 3 bases respectively, with 5 bases between them. The CDR3 sequence is CATSDDYYNEQFF. The CDR3 nucleotides are TGTGCCACCAGTGATGATTACTACAATGAGCAGTTCTTC.

The chain carries TRBV24-1 and TRBJ2-7, with D perhaps matching TRBD2 (6 bases). The ends were cut back, 4 bases at V and 3 bases at J, with 18 bases in the middle. The germline CDR1 and CDR2 sequences are KGHDR and SFDVKD. This CDR3 has 16 amino acids. The CDR3 sequence is CATSDPRVAGSYEQYF. The CDR3 bases are TGTGCCACCAGTGACCCCAGGGTTGCCGGGAGCTACGAGCAGTACTTC.

This clonotype was recorded many times. This rearrangement joins TRBV12-3 or TRBV12-4 to TRBJ1-3; D is undetermined. The CDR3 contains 14 residues. Trimming removed 2 bases from V and 3 bases from J, with 8 bases in between. CDR3 amino acids: CASSLPGGGNTIYF. CDR3 DNA: TGTGCCAGCAGTTTACCCGGCGGTGGAAACACCATATATTTT.

This clonotype was seen repeatedly, ten times or more. The V call is TRBV7-9, the J call TRBJ1-4; the match to TRBD1 covers 7 bases. Per the germline V gene, CDR1 is SEHNR and CDR2 is FQNEAQ (reference sequence). After removal of 5 bases from V and 8 bases from J, the junction contained 14 bases not matched to a gene. The CDR3 contains 16 residues. The CDR3 protein is CASSRSVTGYEEKLFF. As DNA, the CDR3 is TGTGCCAGCAGCCGAAGTGTGACAGGGTATGAAGAAAAACTGTTTTTT. The full variable domain, with the rest looked up from reference TRBV7-9 and TRBJ1-4, is DTGVSQNPRHKITKRGQNVTFRCDPISEHNRLYWYRQTLGQGPEFLTYFQNEAQLEKSRLLSDRFSAERPKGSFSTLEIQRTEQGDSAMYLCASSRSVTGYEEKLFFGSGTQLSVL.

This clonotype has at least ten counts. The chain couples TRBV11-2 to TRBJ2-1; the D is unclear. Germline CDR1 reads SGHAT; CDR2 reads FQNNGV. V shed 2 bases and J shed 14 bases, with 10 bases lying between them. CDR3 length: 11 amino acids. The CDR3: CASSLSLGKFF. CDR3 coding DNA: TGTGCCAGCAGCTTAAGTCTTGGAAAGTTCTTC.

The rearrangement links TRBV7-2 to TRBJ1-2, with D possibly TRBD1 on 5 matching bases. The V end lost 5 bases, the J end lost 0 bases, and 13 bases lay between the germline ends. This CDR3 is 15 amino acids long. The germline gives CDR1 SGHTA, CDR2 FQGNSA. CDR3 nucleotide sequence: TGTGCCAGCAGCGTTGACAGAAACCCTAACTATGGCTACACCTTC. This translates into CASSVDRNPNYGYTF.

The rearrangement uses TRBV7-9 and TRBJ1-2, with 12 bases identical to TRBD1. The CDR3 has 14 residues. The V and J ends lost 3 bases and 8 bases, in that order; junction bases with no gene match: 4. The germline CDR1 and CDR2 sequences are SEHNR and FQNEAQ (reference sequence). The CDR3: CASSFGTGGRGYTF. In DNA form, the CDR3 reads TGTGCCAGCAGCTTTGGGACAGGGGGCAGGGGCTACACCTTC.

This rearrangement joins TRBV30 to TRBJ2-1; no reliable D call. V gave up 2 bases and J gave up 7 bases, with 9 bases separating them. CDR1 is GTSNPN, CDR2 SVGIG, per germline (reference sequence). This CDR3 is 12 amino acids long. CDR3 loop: CAWSRATNEQFF. CDR3 DNA sequence: TGTGCCTGGAGTCGAGCGACGAATGAGCAGTTCTTC.

The chain links TRBV20-1 to TRBJ2-4, with D unresolved. The CDR3 has 12 residues. Trimming stripped 0 bases from V and 9 bases from J, with 9 bases between. Germline values: CDR1 DFQATT, CDR2 SNEGSKA (reference sequence). The CDR3 DNA sequence: TGCAGTGCTAGAGATCTCGTGGGCATTCAGTACTTC. Translating it yields CSARDLVGIQYF.

The chain couples TRBV20-1 to TRBJ2-3; D perhaps matches TRBD2 (7 bases). Trimming stripped 0 bases from V and 4 bases from J, with 11 bases between. The germline V gene has CDR1 DFQATT and CDR2 SNEGSKA (reference sequence). The CDR3 runs to 14 residues. CDR3 DNA sequence: TGCAGTGCTAGAGATAGAGGGGGGGCAGATACGCAGTATTTT. Its translation: CSARDRGGADTQYF.

The V gene is TRBV4-1, the J gene TRBJ2-1, with D unresolved. Germline loops: CDR1 MGHRA, CDR2 YSYEKL. The CDR3 spans 14 residues. Trimming cost V 7 bases and J 4 bases, with 14 bases left between them. The CDR3 bases are TGCGCCAGCAATTCCGACCTCGGATACAATGAGCAGTTCTTC. Translation gives CASNSDLGYNEQFF.

The chain carries TRBV12-3 or TRBV12-4 and TRBJ1-1; D is uncertain. CDR3 length equals 13 residues. The ends were cut back, 3 bases at V and 3 bases at J, with 8 bases in the middle. DNA for the CDR3: TGTGCCAGCAGTTTGGGTACACACACTGAAGCTTTCTTT. Protein sequence: CASSLGTHTEAFF.

V gene TRBV5-6 combines with J gene TRBJ2-1; D perhaps matches TRBD2 (5 bases). The CDR3 is 17 amino acids. Germline V lookup: CDR1 SGHDT, CDR2 YYEEEE. Trimming took off 0 bases at V and 7 bases at J, with 20 bases between the two ends. CDR3 loop: CASSLGEREDLINEQFF. The CDR3, as DNA: TGTGCCAGCAGCTTGGGGGAGCGAGAGGACCTAATAAATGAGCAGTTCTTC.

This clonotype has a single count. Written as DNA, the CDR3 is TGCGCCAGCAGTGATGGTGATGCCTACGAGCAGTACGTC. Translated, it gives CASSDGDAYEQYV. This chain connects TRBV10-2 to TRBJ2-7; D is uncertain. The CDR3 is 13 amino acids. Germline CDR1 reads WSHSY; CDR2 reads SAAADI. The germline V and J ends were trimmed by 3 bases and 2 bases, with 8 bases remaining between them.

The rearrangement links TRBV5-4 to TRBJ2-1; D possibly corresponds to TRBD2 (5 bases). V was cut by 7 bases and J by 6 bases, with 14 bases left in between. Germline CDR1 SGHNT, CDR2 YYREEE (reference sequence). The CDR3 contains 13 residues. This CDR3 is CASPSQRTNEQFF. For the CDR3, the DNA is TGTGCCAGCCCCTCGCAGCGGACCAATGAGCAGTTCTTC.

This clonotype was seen only a few times. The chain joins TRBV5-1 to TRBJ1-2; TRBD1 agrees at 11 bases. The CDR3 contains 15 residues. Trimming at V came to 5 bases and at J to 6 bases, leaving 9 bases not matched to a gene. Germline-derived CDR1 and CDR2 are SGHRS and YFSETQ. The CDR3 sequence is CASSQGTGGTHGYTF. The DNA for the CDR3 is TGCGCCAGCAGTCAAGGGACAGGGGGAACCCATGGCTACACCTTC.

CDR3 amino acids: CASSISSGYEQYV. Here the CDR3 DNA reads TGCGCCAGCAGTATCTCCTCCGGGTACGAGCAGTACGTC. The V gene is TRBV10-2, the J gene TRBJ2-7; D unclear. V gave up 5 bases and J gave up 4 bases, with 12 bases separating them. In germline, CDR1 is WSHSY, CDR2 SAAADI. The CDR3 is 13 residues long.